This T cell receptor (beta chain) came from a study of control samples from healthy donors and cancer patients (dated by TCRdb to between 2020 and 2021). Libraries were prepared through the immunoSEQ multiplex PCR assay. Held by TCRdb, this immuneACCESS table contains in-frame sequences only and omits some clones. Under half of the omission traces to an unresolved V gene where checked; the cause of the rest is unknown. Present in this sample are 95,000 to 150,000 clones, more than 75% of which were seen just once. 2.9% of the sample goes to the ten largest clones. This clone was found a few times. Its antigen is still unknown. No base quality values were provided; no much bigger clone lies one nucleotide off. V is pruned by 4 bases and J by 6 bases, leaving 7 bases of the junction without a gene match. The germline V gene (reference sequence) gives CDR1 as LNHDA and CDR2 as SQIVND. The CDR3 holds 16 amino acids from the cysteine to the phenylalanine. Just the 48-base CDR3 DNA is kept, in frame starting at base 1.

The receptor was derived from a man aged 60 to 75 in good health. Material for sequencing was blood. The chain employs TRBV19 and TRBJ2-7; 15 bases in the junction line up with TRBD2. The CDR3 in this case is CASSRTSGGAEGEQYF. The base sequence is TGTGCCAGTAGTAGGACTAGCGGGGGGGCCGAAGGCGAGCAGTACTTC. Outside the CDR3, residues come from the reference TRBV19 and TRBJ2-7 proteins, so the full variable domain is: DGGITQSPKYLFRKEGQNVTLSCEQNLNHDAMYWYRQDPGQGLRLIYYSQIVNDFQKGDIAEGYSVSREKKESFPLTVTSAQKNPTAFYLCASSRTSGGAEGEQYFGPGTRLTVT.